The 10 T cell receptor beta chains in this list originate from one sample, sequenced in a study of T-cell reconstitution after alpha-beta-depleted transplantation in children. Unique molecular identifiers were incorporated during preparation of the TCRbeta library. TCRdb re-analysed the PCR reads in MiXCR, keeping a single row per CDR3 protein. The sample includes approximately 130,000 distinct CDR3 sequences, about a tenth seen only once; the top ten take around 24%. Here the sequenced sample was PBMCs, mostly from graft donor cells, taken 180 days after TCRalphabeta/CD19-depleted stem cell transplant. The receptors come from a girl under two years old who had a stem cell transplant for combined immunodeficiency, so the T cells may come from the graft donor.

The gene calls are TRBV6-5 and TRBJ2-4, with TRBD1 matching 10 bases. CDR1 is MNHEY, CDR2 SVGAGI, per germline. J was trimmed by 8 bases and V by 8 bases; bases with no gene match: 18. CDR3 length: 17 amino acids. This CDR3 reads CASDSFPRQGALDIQYF. In DNA form, the CDR3 reads TGTGCCAGCGACAGCTTCCCCAGACAGGGGGCGCTGGACATTCAGTACTTC.

This clonotype has ten or more counts. This chain links TRBV5-1 with TRBJ2-1; a possible D gene is TRBD2 (6 bases). CDR1 is SGHRS, CDR2 YFSETQ, per germline. The CDR3 loop spans 15 amino acids. Trimming took off 4 bases at V and 7 bases at J, with 18 bases between the two ends. CDR3 sequence reads: CASSIVRGAGNEQFF. In DNA, the CDR3 is TGCGCCAGCAGCATAGTCCGGGGTGCGGGAAATGAGCAGTTCTTC.

This chain joins TRBV12-3 or TRBV12-4 and TRBJ1-1; D perhaps matches TRBD1 (5 bases). Trimming took 5 bases from V and 0 from J, leaving 10 bases between them. CDR3 length: 14 residues. CDR3 sequence reads: CASSQGRVNTEAFF. CDR3 nucleotides: TGTGCCAGCAGTCAGGGACGGGTGAACACTGAAGCTTTCTTT.

Remarks on this clonotype: Being one base from a much bigger clone, this may be a read error. The chain has TRBV12-3 or TRBV12-4 and TRBJ2-3; possibly TRBD1 or TRBD2 for D (5 bases each). The CDR3 is 18 residues long. The CDR3 region has the DNA TGTGCCATCAGTTTCACTAGGGGAGCCTCGACCACCTCAGATACGCAGTATTTT. Translating gives CAISFTRGASTTSDTQYF.

This clonotype was counted a few times. The chain joins TRBV20-1 to TRBJ2-7; D uncertain. Deletions cut 3 bases from V and 3 bases from J, with 6 bases between. The germline gives CDR1 DFQATT, CDR2 SNEGSKA (reference sequence). The length of the CDR3 is 11 residues. The CDR3 here is CSASRNYEQYF. The CDR3 DNA reads TGCAGTGCTAGCAGGAACTACGAGCAGTACTTC.

The chain joins TRBV20-1 to TRBJ2-5; D may correspond to TRBD1 or TRBD2 (5 bases each). This CDR3 is 14 amino acids long. Germline V gene lookup returns CDR1 DFQATT and CDR2 SNEGSKA (reference sequence). The V end was cut by 4 bases, the J end by 3 bases, with 15 bases between. The CDR3 DNA is TGCAGTGCTATTACCCCGGGACCCGAAGAGACCCAGTACTTC. Residues: CSAITPGPEETQYF.

The V gene is TRBV27, the J gene TRBJ1-1; D might be TRBD1 (6 bases). Looked up from germline, CDR1 is MNHEY and CDR2 is SMNVEV (reference sequence). The CDR3 sequence is 15 residues long. Trimming left V 2 bases short and J 1 base short, with 11 bases between. Here the CDR3 reads CASSLKGGRNTEAFF. CDR3 sequence (DNA): TGTGCCAGCAGTTTAAAGGGGGGGAGGAACACTGAAGCTTTCTTT.

The chain recombines TRBV5-6 with TRBJ2-5; 7 nucleotides match TRBD2. V trimming: 0 bases; J trimming: 5 bases; junction bases outside the gene matches: 4. Germline V gene sequence: CDR1 SGHDT, CDR2 YYEEEE. CDR3 length: 14 residues. CDR3 nucleotides: TGTGCCAGCAGCTTGGTTTTGGGGGGGGAGACCCAGTACTTC. Protein product: CASSLVLGGETQYF.

This clonotype was found a few times. V and J are TRBV20-1 and TRBJ2-4; D is possibly TRBD2 (6 bases). The CDR3 totals 13 residues. Germline CDR1 reads DFQATT; CDR2 reads SNEGSKA (reference sequence). Trimming removed 3 bases at V and 2 bases at J, with 8 bases between. The CDR3 bases are TGCAGTGCTAGTGCGGGGACCAAAAACATTCAGTACTTC. Amino acid sequence: CSASAGTKNIQYF.

This clonotype was observed many times. The chain links TRBV29-1 to TRBJ2-3; perhaps TRBD1 as D (5 bases). This CDR3 comprises 15 residues. Trimming left V 5 bases short and J 0 bases short, with 15 bases between. The germline V gene encodes CDR1 SQVTM and CDR2 ANQGSEA. DNA for the CDR3: TGCAGCGTTACCTTAAGGGGCAGCAGCACAGATACGCAGTATTTT. Its protein product is CSVTLRGSSTDTQYF.